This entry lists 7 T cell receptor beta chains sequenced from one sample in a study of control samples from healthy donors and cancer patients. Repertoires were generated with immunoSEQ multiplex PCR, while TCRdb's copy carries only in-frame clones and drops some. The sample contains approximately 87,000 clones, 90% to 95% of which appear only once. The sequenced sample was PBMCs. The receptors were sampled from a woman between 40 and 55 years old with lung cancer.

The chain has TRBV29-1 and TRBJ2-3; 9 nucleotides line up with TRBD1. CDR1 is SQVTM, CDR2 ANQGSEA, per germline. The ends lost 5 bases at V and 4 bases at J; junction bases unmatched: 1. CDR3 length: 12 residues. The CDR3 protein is CSVRQGADTQYF. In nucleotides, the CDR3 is TGCAGCGTTAGACAGGGGGCAGATACGCAGTATTTT.

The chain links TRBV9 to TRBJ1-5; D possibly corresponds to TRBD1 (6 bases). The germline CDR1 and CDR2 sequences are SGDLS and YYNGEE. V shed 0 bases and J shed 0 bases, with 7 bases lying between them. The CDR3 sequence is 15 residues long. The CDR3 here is CASSVGTVSNQPQHF. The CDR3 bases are TGTGCCAGCAGCGTAGGGACAGTTAGCAATCAGCCCCAGCATTTT.

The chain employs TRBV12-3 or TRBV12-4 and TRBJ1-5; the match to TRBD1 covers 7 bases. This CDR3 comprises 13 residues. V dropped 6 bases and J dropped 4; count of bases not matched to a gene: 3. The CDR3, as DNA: TGTGCCAGCAGCCTGGACAGGAATCAGCCCCAGCATTTT. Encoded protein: CASSLDRNQPQHF.

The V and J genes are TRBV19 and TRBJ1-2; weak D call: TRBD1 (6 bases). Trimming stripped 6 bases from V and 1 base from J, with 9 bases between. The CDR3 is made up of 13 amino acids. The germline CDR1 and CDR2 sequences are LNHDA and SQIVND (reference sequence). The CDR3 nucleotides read TGTGCCAGTAGCCTACAGGGTAACTATGGCTACACCTTC. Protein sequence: CASSLQGNYGYTF. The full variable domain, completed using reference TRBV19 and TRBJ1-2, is DGGITQSPKYLFRKEGQNVTLSCEQNLNHDAMYWYRQDPGQGLRLIYYSQIVNDFQKGDIAEGYSVSREKKESFPLTVTSAQKNPTAFYLCASSLQGNYGYTFGSGTRLTVV.

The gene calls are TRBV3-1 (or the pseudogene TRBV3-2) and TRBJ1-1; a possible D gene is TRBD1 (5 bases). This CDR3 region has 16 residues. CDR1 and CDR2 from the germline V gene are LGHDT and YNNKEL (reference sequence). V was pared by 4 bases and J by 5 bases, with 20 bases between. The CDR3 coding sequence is TGTGCCAGCAGCCGGCCCCCAGGGCCGTTGGGAACTGAAGCTTTCTTT. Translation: CASSRPPGPLGTEAFF.

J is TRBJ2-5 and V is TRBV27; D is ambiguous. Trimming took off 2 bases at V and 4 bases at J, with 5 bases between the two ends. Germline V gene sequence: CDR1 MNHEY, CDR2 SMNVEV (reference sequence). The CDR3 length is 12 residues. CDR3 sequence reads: CASSLSGETQYF. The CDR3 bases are TGTGCCAGCAGTTTAAGTGGAGAGACCCAGTACTTC.

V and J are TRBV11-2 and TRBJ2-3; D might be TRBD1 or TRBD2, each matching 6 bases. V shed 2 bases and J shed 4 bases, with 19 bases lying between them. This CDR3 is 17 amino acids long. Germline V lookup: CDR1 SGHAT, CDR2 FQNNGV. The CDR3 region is CASSLSGGRPEADTQYF. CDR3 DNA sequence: TGTGCCAGCAGCTTATCTGGGGGGCGCCCGGAGGCAGATACGCAGTATTTT.